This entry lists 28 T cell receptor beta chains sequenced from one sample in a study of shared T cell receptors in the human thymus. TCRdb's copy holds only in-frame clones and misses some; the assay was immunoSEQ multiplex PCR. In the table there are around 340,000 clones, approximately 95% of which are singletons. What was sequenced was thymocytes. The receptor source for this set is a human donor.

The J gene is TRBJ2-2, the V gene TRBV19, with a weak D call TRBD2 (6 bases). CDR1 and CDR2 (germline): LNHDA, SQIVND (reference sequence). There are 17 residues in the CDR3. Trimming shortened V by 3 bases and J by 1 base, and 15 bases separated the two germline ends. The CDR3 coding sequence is TGTGCCAGTAGTATTGGCGGGGAGCGGAGGAACACCGGGGAGCTGTTTTTT. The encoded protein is CASSIGGERRNTGELFF.

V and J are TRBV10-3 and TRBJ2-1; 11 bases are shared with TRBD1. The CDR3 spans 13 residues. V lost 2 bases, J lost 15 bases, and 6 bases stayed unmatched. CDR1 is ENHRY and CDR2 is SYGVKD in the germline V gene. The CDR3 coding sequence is TGTGCCATCAGTGAGCCTGGACAGGGGGCATGGTTCTTC. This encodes CAISEPGQGAWFF.

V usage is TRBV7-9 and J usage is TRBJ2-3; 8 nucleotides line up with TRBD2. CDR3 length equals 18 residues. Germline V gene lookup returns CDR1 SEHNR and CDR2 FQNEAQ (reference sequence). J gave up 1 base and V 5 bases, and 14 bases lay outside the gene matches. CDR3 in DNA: TGTGCCAGCAGCCAACCGGGCAGCGGGAGTCGCGGCACAGATACGCAGTATTTT. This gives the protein CASSQPGSGSRGTDTQYF.

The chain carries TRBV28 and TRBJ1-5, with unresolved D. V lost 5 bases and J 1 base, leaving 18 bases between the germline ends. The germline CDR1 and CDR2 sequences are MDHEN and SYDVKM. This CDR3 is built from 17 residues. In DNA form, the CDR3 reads TGTGCCAGCAGTCGCGGAAACCCGGTTTTAAGCAATCAGCCCCAGCATTTT. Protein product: CASSRGNPVLSNQPQHF.

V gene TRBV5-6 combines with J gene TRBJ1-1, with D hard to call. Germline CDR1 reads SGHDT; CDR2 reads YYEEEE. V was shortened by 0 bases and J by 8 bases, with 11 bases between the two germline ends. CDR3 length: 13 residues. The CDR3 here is CASSLAGQAEAFF. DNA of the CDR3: TGTGCCAGCAGCTTGGCCGGTCAGGCCGAAGCTTTCTTT.

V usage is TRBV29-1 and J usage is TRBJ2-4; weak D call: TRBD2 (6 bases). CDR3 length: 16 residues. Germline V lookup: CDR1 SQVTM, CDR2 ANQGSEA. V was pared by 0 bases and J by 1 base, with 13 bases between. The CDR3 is CSVEESGSTAKNIQYF. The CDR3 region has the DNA TGCAGCGTTGAAGAGTCCGGGAGTACGGCCAAAAACATTCAGTACTTC. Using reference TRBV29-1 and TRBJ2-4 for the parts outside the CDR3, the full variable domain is SAVISQKPSRDICQRGTSLTIQCQVDSQVTMMFWYRQQPGQSLTLIATANQGSEATYESGFVIDKFPISRPNLTFSTLTVSNMSPEDSSIYLCSVEESGSTAKNIQYFGAGTRLSVL.

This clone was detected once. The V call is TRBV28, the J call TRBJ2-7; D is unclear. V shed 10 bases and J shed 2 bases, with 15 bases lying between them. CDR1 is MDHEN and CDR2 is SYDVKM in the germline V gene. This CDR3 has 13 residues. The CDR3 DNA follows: TGTGCCATCGTCATCAACAGACCCTACGAGCAGTACTTC. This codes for CAIVINRPYEQYF.

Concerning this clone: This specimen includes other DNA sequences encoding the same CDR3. The CDR3 loop is CASTKGDRDRANTGELFF. Written as DNA, the CDR3 is TGTGCCAGCACAAAGGGAGACCGGGACAGGGCGAACACCGGGGAGCTGTTTTTT. The rearrangement links TRBV27 to TRBJ2-2, with 9 bases that match TRBD1. The V and J ends lost 7 bases and 0 bases, in that order; junction bases with no gene match: 12. This CDR3 spans 18 amino acids. CDR1 is MNHEY, CDR2 SMNVEV, per germline (reference sequence).

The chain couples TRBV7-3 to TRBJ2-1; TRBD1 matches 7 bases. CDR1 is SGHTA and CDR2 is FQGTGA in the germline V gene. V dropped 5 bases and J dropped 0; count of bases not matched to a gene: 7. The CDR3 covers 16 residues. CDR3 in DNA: TGTGCCAGCAGCACCTACAGGGGAAGCTCCTACAATGAGCAGTTCTTC. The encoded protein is CASSTYRGSSYNEQFF.

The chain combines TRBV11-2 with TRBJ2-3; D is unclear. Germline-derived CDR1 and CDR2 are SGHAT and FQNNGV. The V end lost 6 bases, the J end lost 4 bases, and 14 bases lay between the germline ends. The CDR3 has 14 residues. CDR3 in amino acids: CASSLWRPPDTQYF. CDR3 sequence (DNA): TGTGCCAGCAGTCTCTGGCGGCCTCCAGATACGCAGTATTTT.

CDR3 in amino acids: CASSIVGGGGTEAFF. The CDR3 DNA sequence: TGTGCCAGTAGTATAGTCGGAGGCGGGGGCACTGAAGCTTTCTTT. This chain uses TRBV19 with TRBJ1-1, with D perhaps TRBD1 (5 bases). The germline gives CDR1 LNHDA, CDR2 SQIVND (reference sequence). There are 15 residues in the CDR3. V was trimmed by 1 base and J by 4 bases, leaving 13 bases between them.

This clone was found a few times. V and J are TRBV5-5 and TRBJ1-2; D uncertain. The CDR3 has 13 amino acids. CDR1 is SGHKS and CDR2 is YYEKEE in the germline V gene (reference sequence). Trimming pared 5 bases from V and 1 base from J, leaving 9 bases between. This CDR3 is CASSQQSNYGYTF. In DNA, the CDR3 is TGTGCCAGCAGTCAACAGAGTAACTATGGCTACACCTTC.

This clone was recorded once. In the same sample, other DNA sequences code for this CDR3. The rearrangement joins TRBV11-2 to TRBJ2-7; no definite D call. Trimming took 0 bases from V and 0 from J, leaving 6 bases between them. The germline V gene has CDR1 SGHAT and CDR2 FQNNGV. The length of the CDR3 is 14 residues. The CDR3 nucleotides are TGTGCCAGCAGCTTAGAGGGTAGCTCCTACGAGCAGTACTTC. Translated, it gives CASSLEGSSYEQYF. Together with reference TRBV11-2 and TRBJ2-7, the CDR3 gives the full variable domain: EAGVAQSPRYKIIEKRQSVAFWCNPISGHATLYWYQQILGQGPKLLIQFQNNGVVDDSQLPKDRFSAERLKGVDSTLKIQPAKLEDSAVYLCASSLEGSSYEQYFGPGTRLTVT.

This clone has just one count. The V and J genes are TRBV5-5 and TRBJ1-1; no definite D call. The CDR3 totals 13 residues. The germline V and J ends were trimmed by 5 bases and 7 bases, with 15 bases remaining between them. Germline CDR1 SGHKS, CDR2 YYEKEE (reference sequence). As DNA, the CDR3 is TGTGCCAGCAGGCCGGTCCCCAGATGTGAAGCTTTCTTT. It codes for CASRPVPRCEAFF. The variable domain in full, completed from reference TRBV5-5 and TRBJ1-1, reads DAGVTQSPTHLIKTRGQQVTLRCSPISGHKSVSWYQQVLGQGPQFIFQYYEKEERGRGNFPDRFSARQFPNYSSELNVNALLLGDSALYLCASRPVPRCEAFFGQGTRLTVV.

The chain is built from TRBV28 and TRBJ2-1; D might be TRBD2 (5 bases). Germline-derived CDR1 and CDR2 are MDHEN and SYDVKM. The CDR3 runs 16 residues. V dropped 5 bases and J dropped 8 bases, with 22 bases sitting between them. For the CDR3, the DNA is TGTGCCAGCAGTGGCGGGCTAGGAGGTTTATTTCATGAGCAGTTCTTC. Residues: CASSGGLGGLFHEQFF.

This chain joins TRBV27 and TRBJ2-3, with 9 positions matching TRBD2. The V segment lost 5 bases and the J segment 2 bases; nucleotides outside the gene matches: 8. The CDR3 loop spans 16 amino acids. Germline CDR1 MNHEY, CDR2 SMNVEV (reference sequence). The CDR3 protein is CASSPRLAETTDTQYF. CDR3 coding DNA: TGTGCCAGCAGTCCCCGACTAGCGGAGACCACAGATACGCAGTATTTT.

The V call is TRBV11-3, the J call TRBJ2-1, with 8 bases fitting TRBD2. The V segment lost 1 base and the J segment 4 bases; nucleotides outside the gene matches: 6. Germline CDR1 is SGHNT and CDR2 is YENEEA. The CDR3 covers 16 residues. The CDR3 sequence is CASSLGASGLYNEQFF. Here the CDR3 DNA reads TGTGCCAGCAGCTTAGGGGCTAGCGGGCTATACAATGAGCAGTTCTTC.

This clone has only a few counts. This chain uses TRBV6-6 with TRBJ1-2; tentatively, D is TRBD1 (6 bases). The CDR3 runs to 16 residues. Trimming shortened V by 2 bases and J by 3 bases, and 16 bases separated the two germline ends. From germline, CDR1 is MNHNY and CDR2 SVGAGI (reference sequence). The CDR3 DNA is TGTGCCAGCAGTTACGGACAGAAGGGGTCGGACTATGGCTACACCTTC. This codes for CASSYGQKGSDYGYTF.

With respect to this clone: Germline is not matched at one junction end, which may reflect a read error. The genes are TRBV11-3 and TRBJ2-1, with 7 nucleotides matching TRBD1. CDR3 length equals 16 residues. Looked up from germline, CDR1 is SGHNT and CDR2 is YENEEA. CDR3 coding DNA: TGTGCCAGCAGCTTAGGGGGACAGATCCCCTACAATGAACAGTTCTTC. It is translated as CASSLGGQIPYNEQFF.

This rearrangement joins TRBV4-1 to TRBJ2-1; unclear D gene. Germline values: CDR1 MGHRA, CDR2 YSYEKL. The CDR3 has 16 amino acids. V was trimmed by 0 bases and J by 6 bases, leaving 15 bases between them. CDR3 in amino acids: CASSQDRAIRPNEQFF. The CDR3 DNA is TGCGCCAGCAGCCAAGATCGGGCCATACGTCCCAATGAGCAGTTCTTC.

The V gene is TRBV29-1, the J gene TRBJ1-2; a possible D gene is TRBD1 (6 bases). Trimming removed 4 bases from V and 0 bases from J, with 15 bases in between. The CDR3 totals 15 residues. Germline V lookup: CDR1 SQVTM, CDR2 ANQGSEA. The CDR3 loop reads CSVGARRGSNYGYTF. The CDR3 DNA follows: TGCAGCGTTGGTGCCCGAAGGGGGTCTAACTATGGCTACACCTTC. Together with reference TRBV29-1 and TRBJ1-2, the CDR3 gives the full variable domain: SAVISQKPSRDICQRGTSLTIQCQVDSQVTMMFWYRQQPGQSLTLIATANQGSEATYESGFVIDKFPISRPNLTFSTLTVSNMSPEDSSIYLCSVGARRGSNYGYTFGSGTRLTVV.

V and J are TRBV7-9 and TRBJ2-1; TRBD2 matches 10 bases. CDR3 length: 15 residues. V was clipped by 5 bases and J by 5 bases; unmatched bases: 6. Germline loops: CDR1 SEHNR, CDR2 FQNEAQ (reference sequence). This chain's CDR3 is CASSPSGRVHNEQFF. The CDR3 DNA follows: TGTGCCAGCAGCCCTAGCGGGAGAGTCCACAATGAGCAGTTCTTC.

CDR3 amino acids: CASSPVVGTGANTGELFF. In DNA, the CDR3 is TGTGCCAGCAGCCCAGTGGTCGGGACAGGGGCGAACACCGGGGAGCTGTTTTTT. The chain couples TRBV7-9 to TRBJ2-2, with 10 bases identical to TRBD1. J gave up 0 bases and V 5 bases, and 9 bases lay outside the gene matches. This CDR3 region has 18 residues. Germline CDR1 SEHNR, CDR2 FQNEAQ (reference sequence).

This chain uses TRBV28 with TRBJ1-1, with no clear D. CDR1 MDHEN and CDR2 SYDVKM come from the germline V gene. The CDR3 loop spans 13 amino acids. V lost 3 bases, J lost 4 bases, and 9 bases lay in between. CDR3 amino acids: CASSFWGGTEAFF. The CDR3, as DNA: TGTGCCAGCAGTTTCTGGGGAGGCACTGAAGCTTTCTTT.

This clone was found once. CDR3 amino acids: CASSQRKRTPPDGTDTQYF. CDR3 bases: TGCGCCAGCAGCCAACGCAAGAGGACCCCGCCGGACGGCACAGATACGCAGTATTTT. This chain links TRBV4-1 with TRBJ2-3; the D is unclear. The germline CDR1 and CDR2 sequences are MGHRA and YSYEKL. Trimming left V 2 bases short and J 1 base short, with 22 bases between. The CDR3 runs to 19 residues.

The CDR3 nucleotides read TGTGCCAGCCTCCTCAGGGGGGGAAATCAGCCCCAGCATTTT. Translated, it gives CASLLRGGNQPQHF. V usage is TRBV28 and J usage is TRBJ1-5, with 7 bases aligning to TRBD1. With 8 bases clipped from V and 4 bases from J, the junction kept 8 bases outside the gene matches. The CDR3 length is 14 residues. Germline V gene sequence: CDR1 MDHEN, CDR2 SYDVKM. Based on the CDR3 plus reference TRBV28 and TRBJ1-5, the full variable domain is DVKVTQSSRYLVKRTGEKVFLECVQDMDHENMFWYRQDPGLGLRLIYFSYDVKMKEKGDIPEGYSVSREKKERFSLILESASTNQTSMYLCASLLRGGNQPQHFGDGTRLSIL.

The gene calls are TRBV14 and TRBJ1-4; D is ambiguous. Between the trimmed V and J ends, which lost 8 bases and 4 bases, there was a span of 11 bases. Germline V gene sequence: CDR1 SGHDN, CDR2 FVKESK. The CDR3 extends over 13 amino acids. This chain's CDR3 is CASGPLGNEKLFF. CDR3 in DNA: TGTGCCAGCGGCCCACTGGGTAATGAAAAACTGTTTTTT.

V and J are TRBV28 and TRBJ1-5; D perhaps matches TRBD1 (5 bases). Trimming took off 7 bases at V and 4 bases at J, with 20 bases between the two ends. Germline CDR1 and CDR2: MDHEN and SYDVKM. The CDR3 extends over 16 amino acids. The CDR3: CASNRDPEISNQPQHF. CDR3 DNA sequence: TGTGCCAGCAACCGGGACCCTGAAATAAGTAATCAGCCCCAGCATTTT.